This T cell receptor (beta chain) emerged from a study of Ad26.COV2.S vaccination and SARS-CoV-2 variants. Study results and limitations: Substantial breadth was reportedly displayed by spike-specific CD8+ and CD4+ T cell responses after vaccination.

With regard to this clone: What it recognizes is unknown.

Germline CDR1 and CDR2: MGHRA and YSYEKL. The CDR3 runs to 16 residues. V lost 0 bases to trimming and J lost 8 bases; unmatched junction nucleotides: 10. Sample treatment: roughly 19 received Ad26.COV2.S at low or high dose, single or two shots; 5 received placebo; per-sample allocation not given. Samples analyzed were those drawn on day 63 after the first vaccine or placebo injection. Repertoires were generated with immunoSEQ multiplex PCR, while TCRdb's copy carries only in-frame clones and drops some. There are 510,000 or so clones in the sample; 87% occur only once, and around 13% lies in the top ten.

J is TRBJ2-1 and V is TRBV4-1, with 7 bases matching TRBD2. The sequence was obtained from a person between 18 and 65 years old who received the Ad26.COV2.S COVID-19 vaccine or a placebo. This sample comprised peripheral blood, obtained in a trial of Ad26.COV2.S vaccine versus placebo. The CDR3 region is CASSQEGGRARYEQFF. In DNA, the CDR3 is TGCGCCAGCAGCCAAGAAGGAGGGAGGGCCCGGTATGAGCAGTTCTTC.